This T cell receptor beta chain was sequenced for a study of somatic mutations in cytotoxic T cells in rheumatoid arthritis (dated by TCRdb to about 2017). Study-level background: Before any treatment started and right after they were diagnosed, patients gave peripheral blood samples (approximately 27 ml EDTA). Some T-cell populations stained with V beta antibodies were sorted by flow on a FACSAria II or Sony SH800 to nearly 100% purity, with sorted V beta1+ cells additionally subjected to TCRB sequencing. To characterize clonality, the study used TCRB deep sequencing while asking whether somatic mutations are carried by expanded CD8+ T-cell clones in newly diagnosed, untreated rheumatoid arthritis. TCRB deep sequencing covered 50 to 75 patients with rheumatoid arthritis along with approximately 20 healthy controls. Patients and controls did not essentially differ in median age, which was nearly identical between the groups.

Genomic DNA underwent TCRB CDR3 sequencing using the immunoSEQ assay. In the source study's methods: Patient CD8+ clones larger than 1% were compared against published virus-specific TCRB sequences, and only a few matched. Nothing other than productive TCRB rearrangements was included in the analyses. Defining a clone by its unique TCRB CDR3 sequence, the study calculated clonality as a productive clonality index derived from Shannon entropy. Repertoire overlap between two samples was calculated from the template counts of each clone relative to total templates per sample. V-gene usage from TCRB sequencing and V-gene usage measured by flow cytometry were correlated (Spearman r of roughly 0.56). The source is immuneACCESS, and TCRdb retained only in-frame sequences with V and J called. Part of the clones is not carried over; for the studies checked, unresolved V genes explain less than half of this, and the remainder is unexplained. That table is the source of V, J and clone size, and D and trimming were worked out from the DNA. Here the sample has about 29,000 clones; around 84% occur a single time. Almost 9.5% of the sample lies in the top ten.

Remarks on this clone: Which antigen it targets is not known. Within one base of it there is no much larger clone, and no base qualities were kept.

On an AutoMACS, CD4+ and CD8+ cells were isolated via positive magnetic bead selection, and their purity was verified by flow cytometry. Initial screening for clonal expansions relied on flow cytometry with a TCR V beta antibody panel, after which sorted CD8+ fractions underwent TCRB deep sequencing for characterization. Peripheral blood mononuclear cells were isolated by Ficoll-Paque PLUS density gradient separation. DNA was extracted from CD4-enriched, CD8-enriched or PBMC samples with Nucleospin Tissue or Tissue XS kits and quantified with a Qubit 2.0 fluorometer. Paper-wide results and their limitations: It was unknown which antigens the expanded CD8+ clones targeted, and their absence from virus-specific databases did not exclude viral specificity. The slight TRBV07 underrepresentation in patients was not adjusted for multiple comparisons. CD8+ T-cell clonality did not differ significantly between rheumatoid arthritis patients and age-matched healthy controls. The largest CD8+ clone made up more than 20% of CD8+ cells in about an eighth of the roughly 60 patients, and blood and synovial fluid shared several identical CD8+ TCRB sequences. CD8+ clonality increased with age in patients (Spearman r=0.49) but not in healthy controls.

At the junction V is shortened by 10 bases and J by 5 bases; bases outside the gene matches: 4. Measured from the cysteine to the phenylalanine, the CDR3 is 11 residues long. The DNA shown is the 33-base CDR3, in frame from base 1. As encoded in the germline V gene, CDR1 is MGHDK while CDR2 is SYGVNS. The material sequenced was CD8+ T cells sorted from blood. The sequence derives from an adult with rheumatoid arthritis. The sequence is built from TRBV25-1 and TRBJ2-7; TRBD1 lines up with 8 middle nucleotides. The DNA sequence is TGTGCCACCCAGGGGGCTGACGAGCAGTACTTC. The encoded protein is CATQGADEQYF.